The entry below describes one TCR beta chain. Repertoires were generated with immunoSEQ multiplex PCR, while TCRdb's copy carries only in-frame clones and drops some. The sample holds fewer than 95,000 clones, roughly 86% seen once. The source of the sample is a study of control samples from healthy donors and cancer patients. The germline V gene has CDR1 SGHVS and CDR2 FQNEAQ. This CDR3 comprises 13 residues. Trimming pared 3 bases from V and 6 bases from J, leaving 12 bases between. This rearrangement joins TRBV7-8 to TRBJ2-7; D might be TRBD1 (6 bases). This receptor was identified in a man aged 30 to 45 in good health. Material: blood. The DNA for the CDR3 is TGTGCCAGCAGCTTTTTCCGAGGGGGCGAGCAGTACGTC. This encodes CASSFFRGGEQYV.